This passage covers 19 T cell receptor beta chains from one sample sequenced in a study of monozygotic twins with inflammatory bowel disease. TCRdb derives one entry per CDR3 protein from the 5' RACE reads, leaving out DNA. In total, the table holds approximately 200,000 distinct CDR3 sequences. The sequenced sample was blood. The receptors stem from a human donor with ulcerative colitis or Crohn's disease, or a healthy co-twin of an affected twin (not recorded which).

This CDR3 is CASTTTTGGSTDTQYF. This chain links TRBV19 with TRBJ2-3; with no DNA, the TCRdb D assignment of TRBD1 cannot be verified. The germline V gene encodes CDR1 LNHDA and CDR2 SQIVND (reference sequence). This CDR3 spans 16 amino acids.

The gene calls are TRBV12-3 or TRBV12-4 and TRBJ2-5; the TRBD1 assignment by TCRdb is unverifiable without DNA. This CDR3 is 13 amino acids long. The CDR3 loop reads CASTPDIWETQYF.

The chain employs TRBV7-9 and TRBJ2-7; without DNA, the TCRdb call of TRBD1 cannot be checked. The CDR3 is 15 residues long. The V gene's germline CDR1 is SEHNR and CDR2 FQNEAQ (reference sequence). The CDR3 sequence is CASSLVGSRGWEQYF.

This chain uses TRBV20-1 with TRBJ1-2; TCRdb names TRBD1, which stays unverified in the absence of DNA. Germline CDR1 DFQATT, CDR2 SNEGSKA (reference sequence). CDR3 length equals 14 residues. The chain's CDR3 is CSALKTRDSYGYTF.

CDR3 sequence: CASSLKSTGNPTDTQYF. V and J are TRBV7-3 and TRBJ2-3; the D call from TCRdb, TRBD1, cannot be confirmed without DNA. CDR1 and CDR2 from the germline V gene are SGHTA and FQGTGA. This CDR3 is 17 amino acids long.

The V gene is TRBV4-1, the J gene TRBJ2-7; TCRdb proposes TRBD1, but this gene call is untestable without DNA. This CDR3 comprises 14 residues. The V gene's germline CDR1 is MGHRA and CDR2 YSYEKL. CDR3 in amino acids: CASSPMTGYYEQYF.

The CDR3 spells CASSYGQGGSYEQYF. This rearrangement joins TRBV6-5 to TRBJ2-7; TCRdb's D gene call, TRBD1, goes unchecked for lack of DNA. The CDR3 runs to 15 residues. Germline CDR1 MNHEY, CDR2 SVGAGI.

This sequence joins TRBV7-9 and TRBJ2-6. CDR1 and CDR2 from the germline V gene are SEHNR and FQNEAQ (reference sequence). There are 16 residues in the CDR3. CDR3: CASSPQGSSGANVLTF.

The chain links TRBV5-5 to TRBJ2-5; TCRdb proposes TRBD2, but this gene call is untestable without DNA. This CDR3 comprises 16 residues. Per the germline V gene, CDR1 is SGHKS and CDR2 is YYEKEE (reference sequence). The CDR3 sequence is CASSLQYSGTQETQYF.

The chain recombines TRBV28 with TRBJ2-5; absent DNA, TCRdb's TRBD1 call cannot be checked. CDR1 is MDHEN and CDR2 is SYDVKM in the germline V gene. The CDR3 spans 13 residues. The CDR3: CASRGLARETQYF.

The chain employs TRBV13 and TRBJ2-5; TCRdb's assignment of TRBD2 cannot be checked, as there is no DNA. This CDR3 spans 14 amino acids. Germline V gene data show CDR1 as PRHDT and CDR2 as FYEKMQ (reference sequence). The CDR3 sequence is CASSLAASEETQYF.

V is TRBV15 and J is TRBJ1-1. The CDR3 spans 14 residues. Germline V CDR1 and CDR2: LNHNV, YYDKDF (reference sequence). The chain's CDR3 is CATSSTLGNTEAFF.

V gene TRBV7-8 combines with J gene TRBJ2-7; TCRdb calls TRBD1, which cannot be checked without DNA. This CDR3 region has 14 residues. From germline, CDR1 is SGHVS and CDR2 FQNEAQ. CDR3 in amino acids: CASTRGGTSYEQYF.

This chain's CDR3 is CASSSPPGTSGTWNEQFF. This chain connects TRBV11-1 to TRBJ2-1; checking the TCRdb D call of TRBD2 is not possible without DNA. The CDR3 is made up of 18 amino acids. Germline V CDR1 and CDR2: SGHAT, FQDESV (reference sequence). Supplemented by reference TRBV11-1 and TRBJ2-1, the full variable domain reads EAEVAQSPRYKITEKSQAVAFWCDPISGHATLYWYRQILGQGPELLVQFQDESVVDDSQLPKDRFSAERLKGVDSTLKIQPAELGDSAMYLCASSSPPGTSGTWNEQFFGPGTRLTVL.

The gene calls are TRBV20-1 and TRBJ2-1; checking the TCRdb D call of TRBD1 is not possible without DNA. The CDR3 has 17 residues. Germline V gene lookup returns CDR1 DFQATT and CDR2 SNEGSKA (reference sequence). The CDR3 loop is CSAREDWPPSSYNEQFF.

The chain links TRBV27 to TRBJ1-1; TCRdb's D call of TRBD1 is untestable without DNA. Germline lookup yields CDR1 MNHEY and CDR2 SMNVEV (reference sequence). CDR3 length: 14 residues. CDR3 sequence reads: CASRLAPTGAEAFF.

This rearrangement joins TRBV4-2 to TRBJ1-1. The CDR3 runs to 20 residues. Germline V gene data show CDR1 as LGHNA and CDR2 as YNFKEQ. The chain's CDR3 is CASSQDRGRGQGYMNTEAFF.

The rearrangement joins TRBV5-1 to TRBJ1-1; absent DNA, TCRdb's TRBD1 call cannot be checked. The CDR3 extends over 16 amino acids. CDR1 is SGHRS, CDR2 YFSETQ, per germline. The CDR3 here is CASRGGIYELRTEAFF.

The chain couples TRBV27 to TRBJ1-1; no DNA is available, so the TRBD1 call from TCRdb remains unchecked. Germline CDR1 and CDR2: MNHEY and SMNVEV (reference sequence). The CDR3 is 14 residues long. CDR3 residues: CASSRPAPGAEAFF.